The 10 T cell receptor beta chains below were found in one sample sequenced in a study of T cell responses to AZD1222 COVID-19 vaccine. The table came from immunoSEQ multiplex PCR; TCRdb's copy has only in-frame clones and leaves some out. The profile shows about 110,000 clones, roughly nine tenths of them singletons. Sequences were derived from peripheral blood, sampled on day 0 of AZD1222 vaccination. The receptors shown here come from an adult in good health.

This clone has only one observation. The chain has TRBV3-1 (or the pseudogene TRBV3-2) and TRBJ2-5; TRBD1 matches at 7 bases. The CDR3 runs 14 residues. After removal of 3 bases from V and 4 bases from J, the junction contained 5 bases not matched to a gene. Germline CDR1 is LGHDT and CDR2 is YNNKEL (reference sequence). The CDR3 loop reads CASSQWTGPETQYF. The CDR3 DNA sequence: TGTGCCAGCAGCCAGTGGACAGGCCCAGAGACCCAGTACTTC.

This clone was observed once. This chain uses TRBV24-1 with TRBJ1-5, with 9 bases fitting TRBD1. J was trimmed by 9 bases and V by 3 bases; bases with no gene match: 8. The CDR3 sequence is 15 residues long. CDR1 and CDR2 from the germline V gene are KGHDR and SFDVKD. The CDR3 here is CATSDGTGGPRPQHF. CDR3 bases: TGTGCCACCAGTGATGGTACAGGGGGCCCTCGGCCCCAGCATTTT.

The V and J genes are TRBV9 and TRBJ1-4; TRBD1 might be the D (5 bases). CDR1 is SGDLS, CDR2 YYNGEE, per germline. V lost 7 bases to trimming and J lost 10 bases, with 17 bases between them. This CDR3 is built from 13 residues. The CDR3 coding sequence is TGTGCCAGCGGGGGTGATAGGGGCGTAAAACTGTTTTTT. As protein: CASGGDRGVKLFF.

The table lists this clone with a count of one. The rearrangement joins TRBV21-1 to TRBJ2-5; the table names TRBD1, a call not compared with the DNA. TRBV21-1 counts as a pseudogene. The CDR3 is made up of 15 amino acids. In nucleotides, the CDR3 is TGTGCCAGCAGCAACCGACAGGGGGGCCAAGAGACCCAGTACTTC. This gives the protein CASSNRQGGQETQYF.

The rearrangement joins TRBV2 to TRBJ2-1, with 7 bases fitting TRBD2. This CDR3 region has 13 residues. Germline CDR1 reads SNHLY; CDR2 reads FYNNEI. The J segment lost 4 bases and the V segment lost 6 bases, leaving 3 bases of the junction unmatched. Written as DNA, the CDR3 is TGTGCCAGCAGGGCGGGGGAATACAATGAGCAGTTCTTC. It yields the protein CASRAGEYNEQFF.

The chain employs TRBV6-4 and TRBJ2-2; a possible D gene is TRBD2 (6 bases). The CDR3 loop spans 15 amino acids. V was cut by 6 bases and J by 4 bases, with 15 bases left in between. In germline, CDR1 is MRHNA, CDR2 SNTAGT. CDR3 region: CASRRDPGGTGELFF. CDR3 in DNA: TGTGCCAGCAGGAGGGACCCCGGGGGCACCGGGGAGCTGTTTTTT.

The rearrangement joins TRBV7-9 to TRBJ2-1, with D unclear. The V gene's germline CDR1 is SEHNR and CDR2 FQNEAQ (reference sequence). This CDR3 comprises 11 residues. V was shortened by 6 bases and J by 4 bases, with 4 bases between the two germline ends. For the CDR3, the DNA is TGTGCCAGCAGGCAGTACAATGAGCAGTTCTTC. This encodes CASRQYNEQFF.

The chain uses TRBV5-1 and TRBJ2-2, with a possible D match to TRBD1 (6 bases). This CDR3 contains 14 residues. V was pared by 2 bases and J by 5 bases, with 10 bases between. Germline V gene data show CDR1 as SGHRS and CDR2 as YFSETQ. The CDR3 nucleotides are TGCGCCAGCAGCTTATTACAGGGTACCGGGGAGCTGTTTTTT. This gives the protein CASSLLQGTGELFF.

The V and J genes are TRBV7-3 and TRBJ2-1; 11 bases fit TRBD2. The trim removed 4 bases at V and 4 bases at J, leaving 9 bases unmatched. The CDR3 contains 17 residues. CDR1 and CDR2 (germline): SGHTA, FQGTGA. The CDR3 DNA reads as TGTGCCAGCAGCTCACGACCAGGGACTAGCGGTTACAATGAGCAGTTCTTC. Residues: CASSSRPGTSGYNEQFF.

The V gene is TRBV11-2, the J gene TRBJ2-5; 9 nucleotides agree with TRBD2. The CDR3 has 18 residues. The J segment lost 0 bases and the V segment lost 5 bases, leaving 13 bases of the junction unmatched. CDR1 is SGHAT, CDR2 FQNNGV, per germline. Here the CDR3 DNA reads TGTGCCAGCAGCCCCGCCCGACTAGCGGAGTTGTACCAAGAGACCCAGTACTTC. Amino acid sequence: CASSPARLAELYQETQYF.